This entry is about one T cell receptor (beta chain). Its target antigen remains unknown. No clone much larger than this one lies a single base away; base qualities are absent. The germline V gene sets CDR1 to SGHTA and CDR2 to FQGNSA. The CDR3 starts with the cysteine, ends with the phenylalanine, and has 15 residues. CDR3 DNA only is kept here, 45 bases in frame from base 1. Cut back by 4 bases and 6 bases, the V and J ends lie 15 bases apart. Libraries came from the immunoSEQ multiplex PCR assay. The deep sequencing platform assayed roughly 10^5 TCR templates per sample. Genomic DNA extracted from sorted T cells was used for TCRbeta CDR3 sequencing. The authors' analysis ran thus. Clonal analysis of TCRbeta CDR3 data was done in the R programming language. Comparing unstimulated samples against CFSE-low samples taken after the reaction was how alloreactive CD4+ and CD8+ clones were defined. Regulatory or non-regulatory origin of alloreactive CD4+ clones was assigned by matching sequences to the sorted unstimulated Treg and non-Treg repertoires. Imported from immuneACCESS, the table was reduced by TCRdb to in-frame sequences with V and J called. These copies leave out some clones; in studies compared against another copy, an unresolved V gene accounts for under half, and the cause of the remainder is not known. From that table come the V and J calls and clone size; the DNA was used to work out D and trimming. The sample table records more than 95,000 clones; 85% to 95% of these occur just once. The ten largest account for roughly 0.62% of the sample.

Sorted unstimulated T cells and proliferating T cells recovered from mixed lymphocyte reactions were subjected to TCRbeta CDR3 sequencing. Fresh whole blood from 9 to 11 HLA-typed healthy donors was used as the source from which PBMCs were isolated. Unstimulated CD4+ regulatory T cells were FACS-sorted to map the origin of alloreactive clones. The data were obtained in a study of siplizumab effects on memory and regulatory T cells (dated by TCRdb to the late 2010s). Looking at the study overall: The study looked at the effect of siplizumab, an anti-CD2 antibody, on alloreactive T-cell subsets in allogeneic mixed lymphocyte reactions made from human PBMCs. On the study overall, not on this receptor specifically: Siplizumab significantly reduced the cumulative frequency of alloreactive sequences traceable to unstimulated CD4+ memory T cells. No functional confirmation was obtained for the suppressive function of proliferating Tregs from siplizumab cultures. Greater diversity appeared to be present in unstimulated naive T cells than in memory T cells, and a substantial contribution to the alloresponse seemed to be made by naive cells. Because sequences below about 10^-5 frequency were poorly captured, only a minor fraction of alloreactive clones could be mapped to unstimulated subsets. Among mappable alloreactive CD4+ clones, an average Treg-derived fraction of roughly 69% was observed with siplizumab, compared with approximately 25% in control reactions. For roughly 75-96% of proliferating CD4+ or CD8+ clones, no naive or memory phenotype could be assigned.

Sample: Tregs sorted from blood. This sequence originates from a human donor in good health. The V and J segments used are TRBV7-2 and TRBJ2-2; TRBD2 is possibly the D segment (6 matching bases). For the CDR3, the sequence is CASSSTGVGAGELFF. The nucleotide sequence reads as follows: TGTGCCAGCAGCTCAACGGGAGTTGGTGCCGGGGAGCTGTTTTTT.